These 19 T cell receptor beta chains were all obtained from the same sample, sequenced in a study of blood T cell repertoires in COVID-19. Using immunoSEQ multiplex PCR, the repertoire was profiled, and TCRdb retains in-frame clones only, with some absent. The repertoire holds about 75,000 clones, with 80% to 90% as singletons. The specimen was peripheral blood. Source of these receptors: a woman aged 45-65 years with acute or convalescent COVID-19.

The chain has TRBV11-3 and TRBJ2-3; 9 bases are a match to TRBD2. The CDR3 is made up of 13 amino acids. V shed 4 bases, J shed 14 bases, and the junction held 10 bases outside the gene matches. Germline V gene sequence: CDR1 SGHNT, CDR2 YENEEA. The DNA of the CDR3 is TGTGCCAGCAGCTCGACGCCGGGACTAGCCCCGTATTTT. Amino acids: CASSSTPGLAPYF.

The CDR3 bases are TGTGCCAGCAGCTTAGATCGGGTCGATACGCAGTATTTT. Its translation: CASSLDRVDTQYF. V is TRBV7-6 and J is TRBJ2-3; no clear D. Trimming took off 1 base at V and 6 bases at J, with 8 bases between the two ends. Germline CDR1 and CDR2: SGHVS and FNYEAQ. The CDR3 length is 13 residues.

The chain carries TRBV7-9 and TRBJ1-4; no definite D call. Germline CDR1 is SEHNR and CDR2 is FQNEAQ (reference sequence). Trimming cost V 2 bases and J 0 bases, with 7 bases left between them. The CDR3 spans 15 residues. CDR3 in amino acids: CASSLLAATNEKLFF. The DNA for the CDR3 is TGTGCCAGCAGCTTACTGGCCGCAACTAATGAAAAACTGTTTTTT.

The V and J genes are TRBV27 and TRBJ2-1, with D hard to call. V was cut by 6 bases and J by 6 bases, with 18 bases left in between. This CDR3 contains 15 residues. Germline assignment: CDR1 MNHEY and CDR2 SMNVEV (reference sequence). CDR3: CASSVTRSLSNEQFF. CDR3 sequence (DNA): TGTGCCAGCAGCGTCACGAGGAGTCTCAGCAATGAGCAGTTCTTC.

The chain links TRBV6-6 to TRBJ1-5, with 7 bases aligning to TRBD1. The CDR3 runs 11 residues. Germline trimming cut 4 bases from V and 12 bases from J; bases unmatched to any gene: 3. Germline V CDR1 and CDR2: MNHNY, SVGAGI (reference sequence). The chain's CDR3 is CASSLAGGQHF. CDR3 DNA: TGTGCCAGCAGTTTAGCAGGGGGCCAGCATTTT.

CDR3 in amino acids: CASTPGHTPRNTEAFF. DNA of the CDR3: TGTGCCAGCACACCGGGACACACGCCTAGGAACACTGAAGCTTTCTTT. The chain couples TRBV27 to TRBJ1-1; TRBD1 is a possible D gene (6 bases). The germline gives CDR1 MNHEY, CDR2 SMNVEV (reference sequence). The CDR3 runs to 16 residues. Trimming took 7 bases from V and 1 from J, leaving 19 bases between them.

This clone was seen a handful of times. This chain joins TRBV28 and TRBJ2-2, with D maybe TRBD1 (6 bases). The V end lost 6 bases, the J end lost 5 bases, and 16 bases lay between the germline ends. Germline CDR1 is MDHEN and CDR2 is SYDVKM. The length of the CDR3 is 15 residues. This chain's CDR3 is CASRKTLQGTGELFF. CDR3 sequence (DNA): TGTGCCAGCAGGAAAACCCTTCAGGGGACCGGGGAGCTGTTTTTT.

The V call is TRBV4-1, the J call TRBJ2-1, with unresolved D. Trimming removed 1 base at V and 8 bases at J, with 6 bases between. CDR3 length: 12 residues. Looked up from germline, CDR1 is MGHRA and CDR2 is YSYEKL. The CDR3 is CASSQAVDEQFF. The CDR3, as DNA: TGCGCCAGCAGCCAAGCAGTGGATGAGCAGTTCTTC.

J is TRBJ1-6 and V is TRBV27; weak D call: TRBD1 (6 bases). This CDR3 contains 15 residues. Deletions cut 0 bases from V and 6 bases from J, with 9 bases between. Germline V CDR1 and CDR2: MNHEY, SMNVEV (reference sequence). The CDR3 sequence: CASSLSWGPNSPLHF. In DNA, the CDR3 is TGTGCCAGCAGTTTATCGTGGGGGCCTAATTCACCCCTCCACTTT.

CDR3 sequence reads: CASSSVHRDRTINEQFF. The CDR3 DNA follows: TGTGCCAGCTCATCCGTACACCGGGACAGAACGATAAATGAGCAGTTCTTC. The chain links TRBV18 to TRBJ2-1; 7 positions match TRBD1. The germline CDR1 and CDR2 sequences are KGHSH and LQKENI. Germline trimming cut 5 bases from V and 7 bases from J; bases unmatched to any gene: 17. CDR3 size: 17 residues.

The rearrangement uses TRBV30 and TRBJ2-1, with D uncertain. V lost 0 bases, J lost 10 bases, and 13 bases lay in between. The CDR3 length is 13 residues. Per germline, CDR1 GTSNPN and CDR2 SVGIG (reference sequence). The CDR3 coding sequence is TGTGCCTGGAGTGTTGAAAGGTCGAGGGAGCAGTTCTTC. This gives the protein CAWSVERSREQFF.

The chain joins TRBV4-1 to TRBJ1-2; D is unresolved. CDR3 length equals 14 residues. Germline lookup yields CDR1 MGHRA and CDR2 YSYEKL. Deletions cut 3 bases from V and 5 bases from J, with 13 bases between. The CDR3 DNA follows: TGCGCCAGCAGCCAGCCCGGGAGACCATATGGCTACACCTTC. Protein sequence: CASSQPGRPYGYTF.

The chain joins TRBV6-5 to TRBJ1-4; a weak D match, TRBD1 (5 bases). CDR3 length equals 13 residues. Germline V gene sequence: CDR1 MNHEY, CDR2 SVGAGI. Trimming took off 4 bases at V and 6 bases at J, with 9 bases between the two ends. CDR3 amino acids: CASSFDRYEKLFF. CDR3 in DNA: TGTGCCAGCAGTTTCGACAGATATGAAAAACTGTTTTTT.

The chain carries TRBV30 and TRBJ2-7; maybe TRBD1 (5 bases). This CDR3 has 14 amino acids. V shed 0 bases and J shed 2 bases, with 11 bases lying between them. The germline V gene encodes CDR1 GTSNPN and CDR2 SVGIG (reference sequence). DNA of the CDR3: TGTGCCTGGAGTGTAGGGGCCAGCACCTACGAGCAGTACTTC. This translates into CAWSVGASTYEQYF.

V and J are TRBV27 and TRBJ1-1; tentatively, D is TRBD1 (6 bases). CDR3 length equals 12 residues. Germline V CDR1 and CDR2: MNHEY, SMNVEV (reference sequence). Trimming cost V 7 bases and J 1 base, with 7 bases left between them. CDR3 bases: TGTGCCAGCAAACAGGGGAACACTGAAGCTTTCTTT. It yields the protein CASKQGNTEAFF.

This clone was seen more than once but under ten times. The chain has TRBV4-1 and TRBJ1-3, with D hard to call. Trimming took 3 bases from V and 1 from J, leaving 10 bases between them. The CDR3 length is 15 residues. In germline, CDR1 is MGHRA, CDR2 YSYEKL. The chain's CDR3 is CASSHAQLSGNTIYF. The CDR3 nucleotides read TGCGCCAGCAGCCACGCACAGCTGTCTGGAAACACCATATATTTT.

The chain joins TRBV5-1 to TRBJ2-2, with 8 bases aligning to TRBD2. The CDR3 extends over 14 amino acids. CDR1 and CDR2 (germline): SGHRS, YFSETQ. V trimming: 0 bases; J trimming: 7 bases; junction bases outside the gene matches: 2. The CDR3 nucleotides read TGCGCCAGCAGCTTGGTTAGCGGGATCGGGGAGCTGTTTTTT. Translation gives CASSLVSGIGELFF.

The CDR3 DNA follows: TGCAGCGTTGTACAGGGGAAAAACATTCAGTACTTC. Translation gives CSVVQGKNIQYF. This chain connects TRBV29-1 to TRBJ2-4; 7 nucleotides agree with TRBD1. After removal of 4 bases from V and 4 bases from J, the junction contained 1 base not matched to a gene. The length of the CDR3 is 12 residues. Germline V gene sequence: CDR1 SQVTM, CDR2 ANQGSEA.

V gene TRBV4-2 combines with J gene TRBJ1-2; TRBD1 is a possible D gene (5 bases). Trimming shortened V by 1 base and J by 5 bases, and 14 bases separated the two germline ends. Per germline, CDR1 LGHNA and CDR2 YNFKEQ. The CDR3 is 15 residues long. In nucleotides, the CDR3 is TGTGCCAGCAGCCAAGGGTCGACAGTTGAATATGGCTACACCTTC. Encoded protein: CASSQGSTVEYGYTF.